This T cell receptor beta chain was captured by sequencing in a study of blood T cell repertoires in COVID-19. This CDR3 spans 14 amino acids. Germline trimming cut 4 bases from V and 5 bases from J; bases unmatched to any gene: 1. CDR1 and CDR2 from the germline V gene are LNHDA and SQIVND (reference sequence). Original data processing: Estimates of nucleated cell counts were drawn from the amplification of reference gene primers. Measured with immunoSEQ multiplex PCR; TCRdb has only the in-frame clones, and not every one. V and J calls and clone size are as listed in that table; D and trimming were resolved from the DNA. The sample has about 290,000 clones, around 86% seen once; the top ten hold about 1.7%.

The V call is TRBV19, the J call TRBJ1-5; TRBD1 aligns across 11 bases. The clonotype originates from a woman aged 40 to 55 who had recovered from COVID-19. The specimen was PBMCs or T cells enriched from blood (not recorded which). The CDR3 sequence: CASSRTGGHQPQHF. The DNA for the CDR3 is TGTGCCAGTAGTAGGACAGGGGGCCATCAGCCCCAGCATTTT.